This T cell receptor (beta chain) appears in the sequencing data of a study of OX40 agonist ivuxolimab in advanced cancers. Background on the study: Patients were roughly 83% male with ages roughly 23 to 85, mean about 65. Partial responses were seen in three patients, one with hepatocellular carcinoma and two with cutaneous melanoma. General study points: Nonresponders, in some cases, also had low normalized T-cell clonal expansion. Averaged across samples, CD8+ T cells carried more expanded clones than CD4+ did.

Here immunoSEQ multiplex PCR was the method, and the copy in TCRdb shows in-frame clones only, minus some. The data contain 60,000 to 85,000 clones, around 94% of them singletons. Trimming at V came to 3 bases and at J to 6 bases, leaving 6 bases not matched to a gene. Germline loops: CDR1 SEHNR, CDR2 FQNEAQ (reference sequence). The CDR3 is made up of 15 amino acids. This clone was detected a few times. What it binds is unknown. This sequence joins TRBV7-9 and TRBJ1-4; TRBD1 matches at 8 bases. This specimen was CD4+ or CD8+ T cells sorted from blood, taken in a trial of the OX40 agonist ivuxolimab. The clonotype comes from an adult with an advanced solid tumor such as melanoma, head and neck, liver or kidney cancer. For the CDR3, the DNA is TGTGCCAGCAGCTTTCTACAGGGGGAGGATGAAAAACTGTTTTTT. It yields the protein CASSFLQGEDEKLFF.